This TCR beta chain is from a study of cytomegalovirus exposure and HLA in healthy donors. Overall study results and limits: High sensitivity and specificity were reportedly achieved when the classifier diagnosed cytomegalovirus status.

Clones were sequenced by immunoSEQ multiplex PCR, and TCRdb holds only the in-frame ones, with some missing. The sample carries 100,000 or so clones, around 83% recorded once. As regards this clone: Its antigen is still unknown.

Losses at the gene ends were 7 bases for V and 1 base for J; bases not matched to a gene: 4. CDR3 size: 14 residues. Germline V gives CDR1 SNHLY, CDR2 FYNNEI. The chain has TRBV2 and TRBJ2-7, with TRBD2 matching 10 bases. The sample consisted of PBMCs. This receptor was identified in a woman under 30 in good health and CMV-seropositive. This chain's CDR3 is CASKRTSGSYEQYF. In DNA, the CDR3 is TGTGCCAGCAAACGGACTAGCGGTTCCTACGAGCAGTACTTC. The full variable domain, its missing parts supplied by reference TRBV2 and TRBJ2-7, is EPEVTQTPSHQVTQMGQEVILRCVPISNHLYFYWYRQILGQKVEFLVSFYNNEISEKSEIFDDQFSVERPDGSNFTLKIRSTKLEDSAMYFCASKRTSGSYEQYFGPGTRLTVT.